The T cell receptor (beta chain) described here comes from a study of blood T cell repertoires in COVID-19. Study background: Spain, Italy and the United States supplied samples that represented acute and convalescent COVID-19. From T cells, B-cell-depleted T cells, or PBMCs came the material, which was cDNA or gDNA.

The CDR3 runs 19 residues. Trimming removed 4 bases from V and 3 bases from J; junction bases left unmatched: 14. From germline, CDR1 is LNHNV and CDR2 YYDKDF (reference sequence). Authors' methods: Reference gene primer amplification gave estimated nucleated cell counts. Sequencing was performed with immunoSEQ multiplex PCR; in TCRdb, only in-frame clones are kept and a portion is missing. V, J and clone size derive from that table, while D and trimming were established from the DNA sequence. The sample gives about 200,000 clones, 89% of which show up once; less than 7.5% is in the top ten. This TCR was recovered from a man aged 55 to 69 who had recovered from COVID-19. The sequenced sample was peripheral blood. The V call is TRBV15, the J call TRBJ2-1; TRBD2 matches at 11 bases. In nucleotides, the CDR3 is TGTGCCACCAGCACCCTCCTTTTTAGCGGGAGGGCTGGCTACAATGAGCAGTTCTTC. It translates to CATSTLLFSGRAGYNEQFF.